A selection of T cell receptor beta chains follows, all from one sample in a study of blood T cell repertoires in COVID-19. Assay used: immunoSEQ multiplex PCR; TCRdb lists only in-frame clones, some missing. Of 60,000 or so clones detected, 80% to 95% appear once; the ten largest clones hold 14%. Sample: peripheral blood. The source of these receptors is a human donor with active COVID-19. The donor label of this sample is uncertain. The CDR3 runs from the conserved cysteine through the conserved F or W. D genes are given only for firm matches. The listing skips clone size in some rows; elsewhere it reads once, few, many or a size class.

- TRBJ2-1 - TRBV19 CASSWGVAKMFHNEQFF TGTGCCAGTAGTTGGGGAGTGGCGAAAATGTTCCACAATGAGCAGTTCTTC
TRBD1 TRBJ1-5 - TRBV5-1 CASSRGTGGNQPQHF TGCGCCAGCAGTCGCGGGACAGGGGGCAATCAGCCCCAGCATTTT
- TRBJ1-5 - TRBV6-5 CASNHGGNQPQHF TGTGCCAGCAACCATGGAGGGAACCAGCCCCAGCATTTT
- TRBJ2-1 - TRBV27 CASRAAGANEQFF TGTGCCAGCAGGGCGGCAGGGGCCAATGAGCAGTTCTTC
TRBD2 TRBJ2-1 - TRBV19 CASSIGGGRGYNEQFF TGTGCCAGTAGTATAGGTGGCGGGAGAGGGTACAATGAGCAGTTCTTC
- TRBJ1-2 - TRBV5-4 CASSDGLLDGYTF TGTGCCAGCAGTGACGGACTGCTTGATGGCTACACCTTC
TRBD1 TRBJ2-1 once TRBV6-5 CASQLGTGDEQFF TGTGCCAGCCAATTGGGGACAGGGGATGAGCAGTTCTTC
- TRBJ2-2 - TRBV11-2 CASSLRGRENTGELFF TGTGCCAGCAGCCTAAGAGGCAGGGAGAACACCGGGGAGCTGTTTTTT
TRBD2 TRBJ2-2 - TRBV10-3 CAISDTSGRGTGELFF TGTGCCATCAGTGATACTAGCGGGAGGGGCACCGGGGAGCTGTTTTTT
TRBD1 TRBJ2-6 - TRBV19 CASSLGDSFLSGANVLTF TGTGCCAGTAGTTTAGGGGACAGCTTCCTCTCTGGGGCCAACGTCCTGACTTTC
TRBD1 TRBJ1-2 - TRBV7-9 CASSPQGTLYGYTF TGTGCCAGCAGCCCACAGGGGACCCTCTATGGCTACACCTTC
- TRBJ2-3 - TRBV2 CASSRLLDTQYF TGTGCCAGCAGTCGACTGCTGGATACGCAGTATTTT
TRBD1 TRBJ1-5 few TRBV27 CASSLQGAGQPQHF TGTGCCAGCAGTCTACAGGGGGCTGGTCAGCCCCAGCATTTT
- TRBJ1-1 - TRBV19 CASSILVDTNTEAFF TGTGCCAGTAGTATTCTTGTAGACACGAACACTGAAGCTTTCTTT
TRBD1 TRBJ1-5 - TRBV16 CASSRTQGARPDNQPQHF TGTGCCAGCAGCCGCACACAGGGGGCGCGGCCGGACAATCAGCCCCAGCATTTT
TRBD1 TRBJ2-5 once TRBV10-3 CAISEEGQGAETQYF TGTGCCATCAGTGAAGAGGGACAGGGGGCAGAGACCCAGTACTTC
TRBD1 TRBJ1-5 - TRBV19 CASNTPWTGINQPQHF TGTGCCAGTAATACTCCTTGGACAGGGATCAATCAGCCCCAGCATTTT
TRBD1 TRBJ2-1 - TRBV5-1 CASSLGGTGYNEQFF TGCGCCAGCAGCTTGGGCGGGACAGGTTACAATGAGCAGTTCTTC
- TRBJ2-7 - TRBV5-4 CASSQEELSHEQYF TGTGCCAGCAGCCAAGAGGAGTTATCCCACGAGCAGTACTTC
TRBD1 TRBJ2-1 - TRBV14 CASSQEQGGWNEQFF TGTGCCAGCAGCCAAGAACAGGGGGGTTGGAATGAGCAGTTCTTC
- TRBJ1-2 - TRBV7-2 CASSLEWRLYGYTF TGTGCCAGCAGCTTGGAGTGGAGGCTCTATGGCTACACCTTC
- TRBJ2-1 once TRBV29-1 CSVLNRAVPLYNEQFF TGCAGCGTTCTCAACAGGGCCGTTCCTCTCTACAATGAGCAGTTCTTC
TRBD2 TRBJ2-1 - TRBV7-3 CASSPGTTTYNEQFF TGTGCCAGCAGCCCCGGGACTACTACCTACAATGAGCAGTTCTTC
- TRBJ1-5 - TRBV5-6 CASSFEGNQPQHF TGTGCCAGCAGCTTTGAGGGAAATCAGCCCCAGCATTTT
TRBD1 TRBJ2-3 - TRBV15 CATSGYTTGERTDTQYF TGTGCCACCAGCGGATATACGACAGGGGAACGCACAGATACGCAGTATTTT
TRBD2 TRBJ2-2 - TRBV15 CATSREGLAGELFF TGTGCCACCAGCAGAGAGGGACTAGCCGGGGAGCTGTTTTTT
- TRBJ2-3 once TRBV24-1 CATSGRTAFGADTQYF TGTGCCACCAGTGGTCGGACAGCCTTTGGCGCAGATACGCAGTATTTT
- TRBJ1-5 - TRBV27 CASSISLSSQPQHF TGTGCCAGCTCTATTTCGTTATCGAGTCAGCCCCAGCATTTT
- TRBJ1-1 - TRBV25-1 CASSGYRNTEAFF TGTGCCAGCAGTGGCTACAGGAACACTGAAGCTTTCTTT
TRBD1 TRBJ1-3 - TRBV15 CATSRDRGLGNTIYF TGTGCCACCAGCAGAGACAGGGGGCTTGGAAACACCATATATTTT